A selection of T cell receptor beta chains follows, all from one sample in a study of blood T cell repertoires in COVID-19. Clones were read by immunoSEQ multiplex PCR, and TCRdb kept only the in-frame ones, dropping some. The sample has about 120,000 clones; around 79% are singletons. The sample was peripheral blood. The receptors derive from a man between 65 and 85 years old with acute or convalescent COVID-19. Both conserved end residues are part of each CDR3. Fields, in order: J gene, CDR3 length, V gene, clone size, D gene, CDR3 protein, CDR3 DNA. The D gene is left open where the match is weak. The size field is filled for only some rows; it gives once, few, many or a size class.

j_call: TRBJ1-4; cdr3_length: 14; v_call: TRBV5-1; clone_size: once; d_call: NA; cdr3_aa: CASSLARAGEKLFF; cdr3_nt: TGCGCCAGCAGCTTGGCCAGGGCCGGGGAAAAACTGTTTTTT
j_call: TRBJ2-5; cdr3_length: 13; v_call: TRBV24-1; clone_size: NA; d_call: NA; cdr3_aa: CATSDRFQETQYF; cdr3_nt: TGTGCCACCAGTGACCGTTTCCAAGAGACCCAGTACTTC
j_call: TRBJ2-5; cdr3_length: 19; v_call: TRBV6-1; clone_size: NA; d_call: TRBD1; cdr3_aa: CASSATGTGWGKVQETQYF; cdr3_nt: TGTGCCAGCAGTGCAACCGGGACAGGGTGGGGTAAGGTCCAAGAGACCCAGTACTTC
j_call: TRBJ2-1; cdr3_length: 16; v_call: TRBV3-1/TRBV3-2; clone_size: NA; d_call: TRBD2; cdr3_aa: CASSPATSGGNKEQFF; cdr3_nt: TGTGCCAGCAGCCCAGCGACTAGCGGGGGGAATAAGGAGCAGTTCTTC
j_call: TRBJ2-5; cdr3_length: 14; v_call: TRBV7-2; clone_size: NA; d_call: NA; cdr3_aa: CASSLVTSRETQYF; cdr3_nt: TGTGCCAGCAGCCTAGTCACTAGTCGGGAGACCCAGTACTTC
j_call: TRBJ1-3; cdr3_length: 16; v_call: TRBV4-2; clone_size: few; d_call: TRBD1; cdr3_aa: CASSQGTADTGNTIYF; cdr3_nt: TGTGCCAGCAGCCAGGGGACAGCCGATACTGGAAACACCATATATTTT
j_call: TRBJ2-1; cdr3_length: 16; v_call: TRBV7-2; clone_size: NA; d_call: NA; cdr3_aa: CASSLKWAGPYNEQFF; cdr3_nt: TGTGCCAGCAGCTTAAAGTGGGCGGGACCGTACAATGAGCAGTTCTTC
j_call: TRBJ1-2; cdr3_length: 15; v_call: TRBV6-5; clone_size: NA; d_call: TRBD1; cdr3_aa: CASTLGGRRNYGYTF; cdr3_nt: TGTGCCAGCACCCTAGGGGGCAGGCGGAACTATGGCTACACCTTC
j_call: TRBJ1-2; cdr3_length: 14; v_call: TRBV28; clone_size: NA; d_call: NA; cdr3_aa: CASSLPREYYGYTF; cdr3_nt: TGTGCCAGCAGTCTTCCTCGGGAATACTATGGCTACACCTTC
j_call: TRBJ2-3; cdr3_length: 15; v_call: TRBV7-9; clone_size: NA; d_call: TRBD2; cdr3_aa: CASSLPSGGTDTQYF; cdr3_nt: TGTGCCAGCAGCTTACCTAGCGGGGGGACAGATACGCAGTATTTT
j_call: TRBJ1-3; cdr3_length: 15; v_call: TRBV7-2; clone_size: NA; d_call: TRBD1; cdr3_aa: CASSPQGATGNTIYF; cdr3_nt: TGTGCCAGCAGCCCACAGGGGGCGACGGGAAACACCATATATTTT
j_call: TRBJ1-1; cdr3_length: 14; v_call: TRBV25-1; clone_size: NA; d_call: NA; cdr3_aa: CASTKAGSHTEAFF; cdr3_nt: TGTGCCAGCACTAAGGCAGGCTCCCACACTGAAGCTTTCTTT
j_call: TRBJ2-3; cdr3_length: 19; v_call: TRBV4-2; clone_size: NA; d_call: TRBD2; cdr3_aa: CASSQPHGGGGGITDTQYF; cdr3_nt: TGTGCCAGCAGCCAACCGCACGGGGGCGGGGGGGGGATAACAGATACGCAGTATTTT
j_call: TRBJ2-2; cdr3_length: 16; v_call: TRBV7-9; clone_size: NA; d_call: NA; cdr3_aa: CASSHLRTSNTGELFF; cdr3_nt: TGTGCCAGCAGCCATCTCCGGACATCGAACACCGGGGAGCTGTTTTTT
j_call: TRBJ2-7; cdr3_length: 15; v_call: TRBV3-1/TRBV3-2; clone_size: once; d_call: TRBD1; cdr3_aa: CASRVDRAIVYEQYF; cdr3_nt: TGTGCCAGCAGGGTGGACAGGGCTATTGTCTACGAGCAGTACTTC
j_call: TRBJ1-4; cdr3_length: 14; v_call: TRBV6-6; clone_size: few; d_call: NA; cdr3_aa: CASRPPDIGEKLFF; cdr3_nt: TGTGCCAGCAGACCACCGGACATTGGGGAAAAACTGTTTTTT
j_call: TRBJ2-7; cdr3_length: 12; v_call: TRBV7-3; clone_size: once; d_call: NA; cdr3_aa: CASSFGGSEQYF; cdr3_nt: TGTGCCAGCAGCTTCGGAGGGTCCGAGCAGTACTTC
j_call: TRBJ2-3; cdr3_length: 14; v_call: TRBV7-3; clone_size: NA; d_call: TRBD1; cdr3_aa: CASSQDRGPDTQYF; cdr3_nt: TGTGCCAGCAGCCAGGACAGGGGGCCAGATACGCAGTATTTT
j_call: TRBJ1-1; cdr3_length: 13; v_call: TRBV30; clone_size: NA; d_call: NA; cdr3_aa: CAWSVATNTEAFF; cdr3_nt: TGTGCCTGGAGTGTAGCAACGAACACTGAAGCTTTCTTT
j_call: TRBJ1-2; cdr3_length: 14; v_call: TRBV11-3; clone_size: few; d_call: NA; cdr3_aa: CASSYQTGNYGYTF; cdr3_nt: TGTGCCAGCAGTTACCAAACAGGAAACTATGGCTACACCTTC
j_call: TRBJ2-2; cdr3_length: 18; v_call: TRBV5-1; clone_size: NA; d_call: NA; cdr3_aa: CASSLAAGWGANTGELFF; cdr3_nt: TGCGCCAGCAGCTTGGCTGCGGGGTGGGGCGCGAACACCGGGGAGCTGTTTTTT
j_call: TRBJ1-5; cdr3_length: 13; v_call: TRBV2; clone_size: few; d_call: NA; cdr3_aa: CASTWESNQPQHF; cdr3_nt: TGTGCCAGCACATGGGAGTCCAATCAGCCCCAGCATTTT
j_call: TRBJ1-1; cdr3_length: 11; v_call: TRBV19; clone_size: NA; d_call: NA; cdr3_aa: CASSLDRGAFF; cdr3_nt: TGTGCCAGTAGTCTAGACAGAGGAGCTTTCTTT
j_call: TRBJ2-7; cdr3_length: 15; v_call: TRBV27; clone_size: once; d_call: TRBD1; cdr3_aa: CASSPWTGRSYEQYF; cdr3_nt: TGTGCCAGCAGTCCATGGACAGGGAGGTCCTACGAGCAGTACTTC
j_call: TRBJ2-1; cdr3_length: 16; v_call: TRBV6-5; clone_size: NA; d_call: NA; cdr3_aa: CASSSREAGAYNEQFF; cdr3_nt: TGTGCCAGCAGTTCTAGAGAGGCGGGGGCGTACAATGAGCAGTTCTTC
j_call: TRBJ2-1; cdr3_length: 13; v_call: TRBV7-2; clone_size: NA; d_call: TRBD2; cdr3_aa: CASSLTSEEARIF; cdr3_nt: TGTGCCAGCAGCTTAACTAGCGAGGAGGCCCGGATCTTC
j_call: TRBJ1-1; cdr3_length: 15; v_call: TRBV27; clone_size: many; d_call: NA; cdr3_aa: CASSGLSGGDTEAFF; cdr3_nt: TGTGCCAGCAGTGGACTATCGGGGGGTGACACTGAAGCTTTCTTT
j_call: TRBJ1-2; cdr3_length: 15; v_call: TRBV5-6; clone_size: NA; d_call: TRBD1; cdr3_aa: CASSSAGQGVYGYTF; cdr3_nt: TGTGCCAGCAGCTCCGCGGGACAGGGGGTCTATGGCTACACCTTC
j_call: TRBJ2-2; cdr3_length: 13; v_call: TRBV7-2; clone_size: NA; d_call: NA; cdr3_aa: CASSSQTSGELFF; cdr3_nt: TGTGCCAGCAGCTCCCAAACTAGCGGGGAGCTGTTTTTT
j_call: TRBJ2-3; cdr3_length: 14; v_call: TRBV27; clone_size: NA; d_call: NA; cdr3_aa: CASSPHRGTDTQYF; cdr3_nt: TGTGCCAGCAGTCCCCACAGGGGCACAGATACGCAGTATTTT
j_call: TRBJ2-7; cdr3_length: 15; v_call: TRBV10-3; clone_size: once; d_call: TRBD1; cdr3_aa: CAISESGRGLSEQYF; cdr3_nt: TGTGCCATCAGTGAGTCTGGCAGGGGGCTTTCCGAGCAGTACTTC
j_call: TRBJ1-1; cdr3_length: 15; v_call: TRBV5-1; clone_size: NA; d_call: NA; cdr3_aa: CASSFGPTLNTEAFF; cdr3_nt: TGCGCCAGCAGCTTTGGCCCAACCTTGAACACTGAAGCTTTCTTT
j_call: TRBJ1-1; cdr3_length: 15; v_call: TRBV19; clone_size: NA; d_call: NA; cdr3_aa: CASSIGYRSNTEAFF; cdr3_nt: TGTGCCAGTAGTATAGGCTATAGATCTAACACTGAAGCTTTCTTT
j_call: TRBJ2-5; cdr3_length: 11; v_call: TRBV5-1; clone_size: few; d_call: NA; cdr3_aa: CASSFLETQYF; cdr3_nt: TGCGCCAGCAGCTTCTTAGAGACCCAGTACTTC
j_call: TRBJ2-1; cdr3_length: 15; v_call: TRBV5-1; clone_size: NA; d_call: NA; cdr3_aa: CASSPVISSGNEQFF; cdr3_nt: TGCGCCAGCAGCCCAGTAATCTCTTCGGGAAATGAGCAGTTCTTC
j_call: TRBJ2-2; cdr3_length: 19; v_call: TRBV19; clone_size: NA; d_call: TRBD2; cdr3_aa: CASSIERRAGGPYGGELFF; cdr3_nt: TGTGCCAGTAGTATAGAACGGCGGGCGGGGGGTCCATACGGCGGGGAGCTGTTTTTT
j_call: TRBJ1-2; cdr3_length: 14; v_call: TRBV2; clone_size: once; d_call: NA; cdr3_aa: CASSDGEGIHGYTF; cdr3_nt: TGTGCCAGCAGTGACGGGGAGGGAATCCATGGCTACACCTTC
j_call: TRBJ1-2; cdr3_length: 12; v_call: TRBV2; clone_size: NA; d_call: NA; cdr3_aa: CASRFEGDGYTF; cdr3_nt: TGTGCCAGCAGGTTTGAGGGCGATGGCTACACCTTC
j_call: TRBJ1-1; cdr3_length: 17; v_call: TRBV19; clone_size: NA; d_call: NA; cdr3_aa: CASNAARTPKGNTEAFF; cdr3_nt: TGTGCCAGTAATGCAGCTCGGACACCCAAGGGGAACACTGAAGCTTTCTTT
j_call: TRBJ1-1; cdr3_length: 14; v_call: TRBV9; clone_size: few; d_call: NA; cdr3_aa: CASSVGGTNTEAFF; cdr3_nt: TGTGCCAGCAGCGTCGGGGGGACGAACACTGAAGCTTTCTTT
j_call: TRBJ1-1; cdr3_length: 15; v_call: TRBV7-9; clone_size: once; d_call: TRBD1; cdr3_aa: CASSLGQGADTEAFF; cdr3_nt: TGTGCCAGCAGCTTGGGACAGGGGGCAGACACTGAAGCTTTCTTT
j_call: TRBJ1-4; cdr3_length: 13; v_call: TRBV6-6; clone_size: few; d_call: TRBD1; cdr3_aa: CASSYGAGGKLFF; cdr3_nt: TGTGCCAGCAGTTATGGGGCAGGGGGAAAACTGTTTTTT
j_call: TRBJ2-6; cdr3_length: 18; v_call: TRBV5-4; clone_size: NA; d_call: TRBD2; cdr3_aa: CASSLMRGGSSGANVLTF; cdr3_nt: TGTGCCAGCAGCTTGATGCGGGGGGGAAGCTCTGGGGCCAACGTCCTGACTTTC
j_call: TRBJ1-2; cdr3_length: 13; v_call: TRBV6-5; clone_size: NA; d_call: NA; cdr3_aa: CASSYSRSYGYTF; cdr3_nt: TGTGCCAGCAGTTACTCCAGGTCTTATGGCTACACCTTC
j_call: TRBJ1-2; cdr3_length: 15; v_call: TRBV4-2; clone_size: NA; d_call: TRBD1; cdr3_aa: CASSRETGGADGYTF; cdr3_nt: TGTGCCAGCAGCCGGGAGACAGGGGGCGCGGATGGCTACACCTTC
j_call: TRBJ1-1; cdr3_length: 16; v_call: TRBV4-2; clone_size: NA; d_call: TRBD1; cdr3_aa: CASSQDPGQMNTEAFF; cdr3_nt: TGTGCCAGCAGCCAAGATCCGGGACAGATGAACACTGAAGCTTTCTTT
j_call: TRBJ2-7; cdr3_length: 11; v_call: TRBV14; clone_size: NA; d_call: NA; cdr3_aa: CASSHYYEQYF; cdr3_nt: TGTGCCAGCAGCCACTACTACGAGCAGTACTTC
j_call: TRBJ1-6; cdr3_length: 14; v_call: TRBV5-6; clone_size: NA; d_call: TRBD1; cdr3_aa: CASSHRGRGSPLHF; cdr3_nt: TGTGCCAGCAGTCACAGGGGGAGGGGTTCACCCCTCCACTTT
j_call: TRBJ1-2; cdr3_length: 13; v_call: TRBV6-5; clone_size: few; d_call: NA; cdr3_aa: CASSPTPNYGYTF; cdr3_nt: TGTGCCAGCAGTCCAACACCGAACTATGGCTACACCTTC
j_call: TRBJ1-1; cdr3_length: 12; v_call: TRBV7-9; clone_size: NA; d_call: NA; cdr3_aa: CASSLEVTRAFF; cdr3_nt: TGTGCCAGCAGCTTAGAAGTTACGAGGGCTTTCTTT
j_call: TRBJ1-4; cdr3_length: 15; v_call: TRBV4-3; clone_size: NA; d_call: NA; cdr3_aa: CASSQEGARDEKLFF; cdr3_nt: TGCGCCAGCAGCCAAGAGGGGGCGCGCGATGAAAAACTGTTTTTT
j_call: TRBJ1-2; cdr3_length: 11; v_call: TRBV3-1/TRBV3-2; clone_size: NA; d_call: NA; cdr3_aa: CASSPGYGYTF; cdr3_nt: TGTGCCAGCAGCCCCGGGTATGGCTACACCTTC
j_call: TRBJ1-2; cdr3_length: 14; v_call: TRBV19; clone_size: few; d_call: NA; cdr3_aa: CASSIQGTDYGYTF; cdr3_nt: TGTGCCAGTAGTATCCAGGGGACCGACTATGGCTACACCTTC
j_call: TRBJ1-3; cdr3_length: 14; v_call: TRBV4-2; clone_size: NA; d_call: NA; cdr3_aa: CASSQQDSGNTIYF; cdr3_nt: TGTGCCAGCAGCCAACAGGACTCTGGAAACACCATATATTTT